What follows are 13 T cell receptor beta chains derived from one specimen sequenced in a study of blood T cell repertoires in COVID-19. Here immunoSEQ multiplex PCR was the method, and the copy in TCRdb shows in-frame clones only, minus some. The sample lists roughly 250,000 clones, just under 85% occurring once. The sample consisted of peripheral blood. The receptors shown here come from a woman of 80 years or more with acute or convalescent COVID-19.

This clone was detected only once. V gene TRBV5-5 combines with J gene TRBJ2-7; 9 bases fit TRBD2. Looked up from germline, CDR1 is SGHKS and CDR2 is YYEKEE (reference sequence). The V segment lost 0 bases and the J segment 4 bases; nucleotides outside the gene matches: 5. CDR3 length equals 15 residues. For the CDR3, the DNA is TGTGCCAGCAGCTTGGGCGGGGGGGCCTATTACGAGCAGTACTTC. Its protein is CASSLGGGAYYEQYF.

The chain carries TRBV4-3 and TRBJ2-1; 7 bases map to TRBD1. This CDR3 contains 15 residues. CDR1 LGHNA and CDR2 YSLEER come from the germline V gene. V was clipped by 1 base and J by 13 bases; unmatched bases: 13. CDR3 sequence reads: CASSQGDRDSSRQFF. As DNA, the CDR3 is TGCGCCAGCAGCCAAGGGGACAGAGATTCGAGCCGACAGTTCTTC.

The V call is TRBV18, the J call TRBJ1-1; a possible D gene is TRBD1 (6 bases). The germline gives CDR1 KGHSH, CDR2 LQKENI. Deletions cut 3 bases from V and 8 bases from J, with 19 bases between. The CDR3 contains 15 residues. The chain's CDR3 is CASSPSWDTMREAFF. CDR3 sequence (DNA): TGTGCCAGCTCACCTTCATGGGACACCATGAGGGAAGCTTTCTTT. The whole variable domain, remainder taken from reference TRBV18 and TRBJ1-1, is NAGVMQNPRHLVRRRGQEARLRCSPMKGHSHVYWYRQLPEEGLKFMVYLQKENIIDESGMPKERFSAEFPKEGPSILRIQQVVRGDSAAYFCASSPSWDTMREAFFGQGTRLTVV.

CDR3: CASSLVRSTEAFF. In DNA form, the CDR3 reads TGTGCCAGCAGCTTGGTGAGGAGTACTGAAGCTTTCTTT. The chain recombines TRBV7-8 with TRBJ1-1; D is unclear. Deletions cut 3 bases from V and 5 bases from J, with 10 bases between. Germline CDR1 reads SGHVS; CDR2 reads FQNEAQ. The CDR3 sequence is 13 residues long. Variable domain in full (rest from reference TRBV7-8 and TRBJ1-1): GAGVSQSPRYKVAKRGQDVALRCDPISGHVSLFWYQQALGQGPEFLTYFQNEAQLDKSGLPSDRFFAERPEGSVSTLKIQRTQQEDSAVYLCASSLVRSTEAFFGQGTRLTVV.

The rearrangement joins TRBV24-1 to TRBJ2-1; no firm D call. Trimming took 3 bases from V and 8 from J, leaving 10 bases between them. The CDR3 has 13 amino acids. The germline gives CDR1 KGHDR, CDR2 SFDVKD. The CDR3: CATSDTAGYEQFF. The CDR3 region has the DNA TGTGCCACCAGTGATACAGCTGGATATGAGCAGTTCTTC.

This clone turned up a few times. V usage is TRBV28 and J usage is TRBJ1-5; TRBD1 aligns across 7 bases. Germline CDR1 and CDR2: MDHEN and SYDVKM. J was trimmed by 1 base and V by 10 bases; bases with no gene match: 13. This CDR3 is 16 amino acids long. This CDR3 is CATQRVGGASNQPQHF. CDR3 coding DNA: TGTGCCACCCAACGTGTAGGGGGCGCGAGCAATCAGCCCCAGCATTTT.

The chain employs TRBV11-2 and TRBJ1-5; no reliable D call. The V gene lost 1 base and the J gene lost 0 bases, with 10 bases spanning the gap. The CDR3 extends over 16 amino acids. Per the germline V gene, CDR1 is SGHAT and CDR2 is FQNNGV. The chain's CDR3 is CASSLVGQYSNQPQHF. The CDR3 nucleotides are TGTGCCAGCAGCTTAGTTGGTCAGTATAGCAATCAGCCCCAGCATTTT.

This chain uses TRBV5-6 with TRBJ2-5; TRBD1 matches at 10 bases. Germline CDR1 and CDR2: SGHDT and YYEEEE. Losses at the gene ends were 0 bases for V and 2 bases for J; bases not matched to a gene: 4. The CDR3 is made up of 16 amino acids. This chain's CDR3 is CASSLGWTGGQETQYF. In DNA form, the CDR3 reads TGTGCCAGCAGCTTGGGGTGGACAGGGGGTCAAGAGACCCAGTACTTC. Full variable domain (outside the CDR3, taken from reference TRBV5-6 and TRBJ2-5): DAGVTQSPTHLIKTRGQQVTLRCSPKSGHDTVSWYQQALGQGPQFIFQYYEEEERQRGNFPDRFSGHQFPNYSSELNVNALLLGDSALYLCASSLGWTGGQETQYFGPGTRLLVL.

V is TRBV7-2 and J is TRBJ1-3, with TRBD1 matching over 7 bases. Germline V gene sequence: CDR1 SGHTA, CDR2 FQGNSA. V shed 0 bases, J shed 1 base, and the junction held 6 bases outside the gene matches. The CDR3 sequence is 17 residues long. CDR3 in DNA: TGTGCCAGCAGCTTAGCTTCAGGGGGATCTTCTGGAAACACCATATATTTT. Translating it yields CASSLASGGSSGNTIYF.

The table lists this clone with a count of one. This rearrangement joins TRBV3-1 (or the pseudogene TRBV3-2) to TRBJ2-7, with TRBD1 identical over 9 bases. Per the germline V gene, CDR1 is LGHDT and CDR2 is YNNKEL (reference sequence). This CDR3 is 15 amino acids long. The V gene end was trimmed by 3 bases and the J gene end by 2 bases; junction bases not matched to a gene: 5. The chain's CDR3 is CASSHPGQGPYEQYF. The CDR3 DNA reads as TGTGCCAGCAGCCACCCGGGACAGGGTCCCTACGAGCAGTACTTC.

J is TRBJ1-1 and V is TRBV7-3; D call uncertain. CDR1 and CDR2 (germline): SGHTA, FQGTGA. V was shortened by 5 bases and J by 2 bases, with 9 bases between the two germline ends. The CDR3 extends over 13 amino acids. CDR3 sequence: CASSNTVNTEAFF. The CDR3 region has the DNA TGTGCCAGCAGCAACACAGTAAACACTGAAGCTTTCTTT.

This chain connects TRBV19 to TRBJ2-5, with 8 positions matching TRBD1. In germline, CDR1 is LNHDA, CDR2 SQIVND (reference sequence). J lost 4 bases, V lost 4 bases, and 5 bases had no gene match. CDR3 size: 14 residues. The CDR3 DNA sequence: TGTGCCAGTAGTAACAGGGGGATTGGAGAGACCCAGTACTTC. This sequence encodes CASSNRGIGETQYF.

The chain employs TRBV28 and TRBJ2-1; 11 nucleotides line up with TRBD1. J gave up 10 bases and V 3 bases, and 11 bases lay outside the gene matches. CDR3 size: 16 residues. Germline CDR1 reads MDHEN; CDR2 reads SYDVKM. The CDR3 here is CASSFSPGQGAREQFF. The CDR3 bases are TGTGCCAGCAGTTTTTCCCCCGGACAGGGGGCCCGGGAGCAGTTCTTC.